This paragraph covers one TCR beta chain sequence. The data are from a study of blood T cell repertoires in COVID-19. Study-level information: Collection of acute and convalescent COVID-19 samples took place in the United States, Italy and Spain. Nucleic acid was either cDNA or gDNA, and it came from T cells, B-cell-depleted T cells, or PBMCs.

Germline-derived CDR1 and CDR2 are SQVTM and ANQGSEA. This CDR3 comprises 13 residues. V was trimmed by 1 base and J by 5 bases, leaving 12 bases between them. In the authors' workflow: The assay estimated nucleated cells by amplifying reference gene primers. Libraries were prepared by immunoSEQ multiplex PCR; TCRdb keeps only in-frame clonotypes and omits some of them. V and J calls and clone size are those listed in that table; D and trimming were worked out from the DNA. The sample lists about 180,000 clones, approximately 90% occurring once. The V call is TRBV29-1, the J call TRBJ2-7; the D gene is possibly TRBD1 (5 bases). The source material was peripheral blood. This sequence was found in a young man who had recovered from COVID-19. DNA of the CDR3: TGCAGCGTTGAAGGAGATACAGGAAACGAGCAGTACTTC. Translation gives CSVEGDTGNEQYF.